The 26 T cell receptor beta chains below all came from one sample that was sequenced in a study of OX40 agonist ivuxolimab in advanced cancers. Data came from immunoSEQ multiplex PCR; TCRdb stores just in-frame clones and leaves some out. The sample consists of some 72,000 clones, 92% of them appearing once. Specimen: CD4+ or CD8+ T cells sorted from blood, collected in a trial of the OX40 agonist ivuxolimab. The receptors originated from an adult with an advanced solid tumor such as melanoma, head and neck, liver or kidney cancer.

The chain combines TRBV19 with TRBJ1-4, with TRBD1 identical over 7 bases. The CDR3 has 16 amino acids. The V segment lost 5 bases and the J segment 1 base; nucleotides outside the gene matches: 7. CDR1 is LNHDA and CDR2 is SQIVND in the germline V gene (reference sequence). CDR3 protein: CASSGGQSGTNEKLFF. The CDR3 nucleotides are TGTGCCAGTAGTGGGGGACAGTCCGGAACTAATGAAAAACTGTTTTTT.

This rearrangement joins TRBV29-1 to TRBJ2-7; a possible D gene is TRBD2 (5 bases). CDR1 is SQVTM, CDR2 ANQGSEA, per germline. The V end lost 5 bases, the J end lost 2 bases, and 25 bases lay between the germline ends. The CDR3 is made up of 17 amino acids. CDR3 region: CSVIPPGESPGAYEQYF. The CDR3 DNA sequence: TGCAGCGTTATACCCCCCGGGGAGAGCCCTGGGGCCTACGAGCAGTACTTC.

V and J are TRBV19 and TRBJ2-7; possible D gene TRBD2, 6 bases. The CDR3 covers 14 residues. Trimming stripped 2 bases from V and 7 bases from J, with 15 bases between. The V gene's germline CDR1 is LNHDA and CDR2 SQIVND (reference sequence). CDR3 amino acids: CASSIHGGGKEQYF. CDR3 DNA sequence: TGTGCCAGTAGTATACACGGCGGAGGGAAAGAGCAGTACTTC.

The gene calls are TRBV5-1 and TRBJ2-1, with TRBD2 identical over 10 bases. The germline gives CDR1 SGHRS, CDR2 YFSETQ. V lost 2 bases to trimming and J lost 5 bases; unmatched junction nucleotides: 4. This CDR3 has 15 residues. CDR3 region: CASSLAGGTNNEQFF. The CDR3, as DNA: TGCGCCAGCAGCTTAGCGGGGGGGACGAACAATGAGCAGTTCTTC.

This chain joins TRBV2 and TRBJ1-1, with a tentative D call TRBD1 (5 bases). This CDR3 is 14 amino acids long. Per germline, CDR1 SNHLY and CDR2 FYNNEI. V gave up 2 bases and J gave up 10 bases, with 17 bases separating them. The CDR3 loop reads CASSESGPRDGAFF. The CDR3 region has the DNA TGTGCCAGCAGTGAATCCGGGCCACGGGACGGAGCTTTCTTT.

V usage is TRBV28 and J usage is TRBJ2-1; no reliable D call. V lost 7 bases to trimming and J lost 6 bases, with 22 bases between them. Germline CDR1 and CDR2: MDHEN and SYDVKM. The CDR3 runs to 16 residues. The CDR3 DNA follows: TGTGCCAGCACACCATTGGGGTCACCTCCGGGCAATGAGCAGTTCTTC. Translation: CASTPLGSPPGNEQFF.

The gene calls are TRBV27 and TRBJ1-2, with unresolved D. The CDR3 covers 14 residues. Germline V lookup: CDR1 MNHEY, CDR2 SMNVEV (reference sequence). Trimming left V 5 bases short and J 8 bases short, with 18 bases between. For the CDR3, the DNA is TGTGCCAGCAGTCCCCGAGGGCGCGTAGAGGGCTACACCTTC. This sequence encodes CASSPRGRVEGYTF.

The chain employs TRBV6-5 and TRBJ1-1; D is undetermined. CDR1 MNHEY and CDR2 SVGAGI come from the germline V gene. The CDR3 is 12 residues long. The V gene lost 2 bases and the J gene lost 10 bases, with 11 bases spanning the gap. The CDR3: CASSYTGSTAFF. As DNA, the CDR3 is TGTGCCAGCAGTTACACCGGGAGTACAGCTTTCTTT.

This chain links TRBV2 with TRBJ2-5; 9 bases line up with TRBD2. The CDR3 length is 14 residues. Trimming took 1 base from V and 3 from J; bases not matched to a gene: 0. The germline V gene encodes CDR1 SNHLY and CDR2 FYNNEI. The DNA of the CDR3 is TGTGCCAGCAGTGAAGGACTAGCGGAAGAGACCCAGTACTTC. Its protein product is CASSEGLAEETQYF.

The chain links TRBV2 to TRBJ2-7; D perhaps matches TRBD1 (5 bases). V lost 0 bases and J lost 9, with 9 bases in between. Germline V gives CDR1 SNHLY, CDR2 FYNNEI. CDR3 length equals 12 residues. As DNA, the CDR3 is TGTGCCAGCAGTGAAGCGCTAACAGGGCAGTACTTC. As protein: CASSEALTGQYF.

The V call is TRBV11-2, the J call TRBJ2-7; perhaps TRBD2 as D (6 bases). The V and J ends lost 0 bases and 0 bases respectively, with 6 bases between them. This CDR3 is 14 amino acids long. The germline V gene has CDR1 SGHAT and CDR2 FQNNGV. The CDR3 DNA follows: TGTGCCAGCAGCTTAGACGGGAGCTCCTACGAGCAGTACTTC. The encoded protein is CASSLDGSSYEQYF.

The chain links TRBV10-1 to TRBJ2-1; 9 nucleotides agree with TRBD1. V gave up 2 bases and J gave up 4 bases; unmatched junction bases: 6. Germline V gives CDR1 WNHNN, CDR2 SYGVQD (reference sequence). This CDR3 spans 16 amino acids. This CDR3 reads CASSEIQGAGYNEQFF. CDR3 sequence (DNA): TGCGCCAGCAGTGAGATACAGGGGGCTGGATACAATGAGCAGTTCTTC.

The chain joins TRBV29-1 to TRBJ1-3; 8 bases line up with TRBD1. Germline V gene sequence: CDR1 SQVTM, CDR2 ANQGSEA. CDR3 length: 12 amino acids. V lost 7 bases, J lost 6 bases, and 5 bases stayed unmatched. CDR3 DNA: TGCAGCGGAAAGGACAGGGTAAACACCATATATTTT. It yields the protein CSGKDRVNTIYF.

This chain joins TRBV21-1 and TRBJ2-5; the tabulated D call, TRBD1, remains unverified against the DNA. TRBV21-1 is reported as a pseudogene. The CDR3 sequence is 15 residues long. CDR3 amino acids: CASSNPRKGAKTQYF. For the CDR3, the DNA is TGTGCCAGCAGCAACCCCAGGAAGGGGGCAAAGACCCAGTACTTC.

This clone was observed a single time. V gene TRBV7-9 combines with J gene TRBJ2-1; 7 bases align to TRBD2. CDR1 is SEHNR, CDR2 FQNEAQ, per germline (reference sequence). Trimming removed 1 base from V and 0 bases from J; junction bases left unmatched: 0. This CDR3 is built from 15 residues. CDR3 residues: CASSLGTSSYNEQFF. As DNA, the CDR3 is TGTGCCAGCAGCTTAGGGACTAGCTCCTACAATGAGCAGTTCTTC. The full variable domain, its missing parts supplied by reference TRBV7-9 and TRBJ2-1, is DTGVSQNPRHKITKRGQNVTFRCDPISEHNRLYWYRQTLGQGPEFLTYFQNEAQLEKSRLLSDRFSAERPKGSFSTLEIQRTEQGDSAMYLCASSLGTSSYNEQFFGPGTRLTVL.

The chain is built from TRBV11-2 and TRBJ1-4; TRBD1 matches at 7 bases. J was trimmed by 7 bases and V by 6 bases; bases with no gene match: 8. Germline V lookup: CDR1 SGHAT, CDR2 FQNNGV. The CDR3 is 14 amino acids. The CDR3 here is CASSRGTVGEKLFF. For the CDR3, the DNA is TGTGCCAGCAGTCGAGGGACAGTGGGTGAAAAACTGTTTTTT.

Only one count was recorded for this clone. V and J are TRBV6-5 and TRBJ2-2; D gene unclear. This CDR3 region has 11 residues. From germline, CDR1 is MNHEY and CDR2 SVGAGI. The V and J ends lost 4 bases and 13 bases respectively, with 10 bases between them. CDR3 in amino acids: CASSSRLGLFF. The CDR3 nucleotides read TGTGCCAGCAGTTCCCGACTTGGGCTGTTTTTT.

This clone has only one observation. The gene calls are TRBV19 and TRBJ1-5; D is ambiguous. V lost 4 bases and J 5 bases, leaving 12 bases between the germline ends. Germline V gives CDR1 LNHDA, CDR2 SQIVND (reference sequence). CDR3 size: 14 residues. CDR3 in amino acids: CASSTSGLDQPQHF. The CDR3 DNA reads TGTGCCAGTAGTACCTCGGGTTTGGATCAGCCCCAGCATTTT.

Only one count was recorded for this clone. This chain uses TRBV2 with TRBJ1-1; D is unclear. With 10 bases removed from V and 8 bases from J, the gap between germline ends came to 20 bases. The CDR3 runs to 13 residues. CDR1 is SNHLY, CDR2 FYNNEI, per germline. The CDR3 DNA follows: TGTGCCATCCCGCATATTAAAGGGCACGAAGCTTTCTTT. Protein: CAIPHIKGHEAFF. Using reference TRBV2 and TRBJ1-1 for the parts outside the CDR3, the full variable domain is EPEVTQTPSHQVTQMGQEVILRCVPISNHLYFYWYRQILGQKVEFLVSFYNNEISEKSEIFDDQFSVERPDGSNFTLKIRSTKLEDSAMYFCAIPHIKGHEAFFGQGTRLTVV.

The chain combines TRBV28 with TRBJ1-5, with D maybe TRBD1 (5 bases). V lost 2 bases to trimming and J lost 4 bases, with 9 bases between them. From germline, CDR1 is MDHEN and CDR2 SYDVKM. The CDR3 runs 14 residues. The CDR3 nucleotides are TGTGCCAGCAGTTTAGGCAGGGATAATCAGCCCCAGCATTTT. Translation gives CASSLGRDNQPQHF.

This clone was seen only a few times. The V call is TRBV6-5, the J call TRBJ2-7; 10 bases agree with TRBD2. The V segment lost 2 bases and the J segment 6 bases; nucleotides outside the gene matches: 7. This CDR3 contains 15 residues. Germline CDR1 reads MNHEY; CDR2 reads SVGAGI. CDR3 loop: CASSYRPGLATEQYF. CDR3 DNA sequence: TGTGCCAGCAGTTACCGTCCGGGACTAGCGACCGAGCAGTACTTC.

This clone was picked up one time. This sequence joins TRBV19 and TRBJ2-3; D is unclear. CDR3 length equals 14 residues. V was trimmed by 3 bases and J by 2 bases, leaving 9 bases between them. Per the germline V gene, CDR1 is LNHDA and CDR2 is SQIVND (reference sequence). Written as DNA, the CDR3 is TGTGCCAGTAGTATCACTCCATTCACAGATACGCAGTATTTT. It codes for CASSITPFTDTQYF.

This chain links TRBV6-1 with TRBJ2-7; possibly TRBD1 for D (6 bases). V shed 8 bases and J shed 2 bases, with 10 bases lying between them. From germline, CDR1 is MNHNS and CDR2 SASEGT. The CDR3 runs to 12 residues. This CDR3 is CASQGRTYEQYF. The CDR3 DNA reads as TGTGCCAGCCAGGGGCGCACCTACGAGCAGTACTTC.

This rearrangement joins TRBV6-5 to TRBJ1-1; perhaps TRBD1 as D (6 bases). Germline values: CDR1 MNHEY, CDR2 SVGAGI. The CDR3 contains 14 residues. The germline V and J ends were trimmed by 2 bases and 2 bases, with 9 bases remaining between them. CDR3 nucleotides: TGTGCCAGCAGTTACACGGGGGCCAACACTGAAGCTTTCTTT. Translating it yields CASSYTGANTEAFF.

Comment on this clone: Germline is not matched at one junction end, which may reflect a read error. The CDR3 reads CASSLDLNTEAFF. DNA of the CDR3: TGTGCTAGCAGCCTGGACCTGAACACTGAAGCTTTCTTT. The chain links TRBV7-7 to TRBJ1-1; D gene ambiguous. The CDR3 is made up of 13 amino acids. The germline CDR1 and CDR2 sequences are SSHAT and FNYEAQ (reference sequence).

The CDR3 is CASSVGQYSYGYTF. The DNA of the CDR3 is TGTGCCAGCAGCGTGGGACAGTACAGCTATGGCTACACCTTC. The rearrangement uses TRBV7-9 and TRBJ1-2; 7 bases map to TRBD1. The length of the CDR3 is 14 residues. The V segment lost 5 bases and the J segment 4 bases; nucleotides outside the gene matches: 7. Germline lookup yields CDR1 SEHNR and CDR2 FQNEAQ (reference sequence).